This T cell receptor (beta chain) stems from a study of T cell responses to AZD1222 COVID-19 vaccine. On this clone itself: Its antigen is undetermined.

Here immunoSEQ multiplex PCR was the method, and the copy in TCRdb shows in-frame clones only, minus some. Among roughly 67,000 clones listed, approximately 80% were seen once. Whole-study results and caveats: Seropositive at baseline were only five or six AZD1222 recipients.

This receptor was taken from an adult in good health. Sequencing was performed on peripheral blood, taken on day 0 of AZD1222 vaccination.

CDR3 sequence (DNA): TGTGCCAGCAGCCTGAGCGGGGGGGCTGGTAATGAGCAGTTCTTC. Residues: CASSLSGGAGNEQFF. This chain links TRBV7-2 with TRBJ2-1; 10 bases align to TRBD2. This CDR3 is 15 amino acids long. The V and J ends lost 5 bases and 7 bases, in that order; junction bases with no gene match: 8. Germline V gene lookup returns CDR1 SGHTA and CDR2 FQGNSA.